These T cell receptor beta chains were read from a single sample in a study of glioma-infiltrating T cells. Via MiXCR, TCRdb re-called the multiplex PCR reads, giving one row per CDR3 protein. The sample lists fewer than 110,000 distinct CDR3 sequences; less than 30% were seen once. The sequenced material came from glioma tissue, nonneoplastic brain tissue, or PBMCs (not recorded which). The receptors originated from a human donor with low-grade glioma or glioblastoma, undergoing nonglioma brain surgery, or in good health (not recorded which). The CDR3 runs from the conserved cysteine through the conserved F or W. The D gene is left open where the match is weak. Not all rows give a size; the values are once, few, many and, for expanded clones, a class.

TRBJ1-3 | many | NA | TRBV7-2 | TGTGCCAGCAGCCCAGACATTTCTGGAAACACCATATATTTT | CASSPDISGNTIYF
TRBJ1-2 | many | NA | TRBV6-1 | TGTGCCAGCAGTTCCGGGGTGGCTGGCTACACCTTC | CASSSGVAGYTF
TRBJ2-3 | NA | NA | TRBV12-3/TRBV12-4 | TGTGCCAGCAGCTGGGATCCCTTCACAGATACGCAGTATTTT | CASSWDPFTDTQYF
TRBJ2-1 | NA | NA | TRBV2 | NA | CASSFGQGSYNEQLF
TRBJ2-2 | many | TRBD2 | TRBV25-1 | TGTGCCAGCAGCGCCTTTAGCAGCGGGGGGCCCGGGGAGCTGTTTTTT | CASSAFSSGGPGELFF
TRBJ1-1 | many | NA | TRBV6-2/TRBV6-3 | TGTGCCGCCCAATCACCCGTGGCTGAAGCTTTCTTT | CAAQSPVAEAFF
TRBJ2-7 | few | NA | TRBV19 | TGTGCCAGTAGTAGAATTGGGCCAAAAGTATCATCTACGCAAGGCGAGCAGTACTTC | CASSRIGPKVSSTQGEQYF
TRBJ1-2 | many | TRBD1 | TRBV20-1 | TGCAGTGCTAGAGCGCGGGACAGGGGCTATGGCTACACCTTC | CSARARDRGYGYTF
TRBJ2-7 | few | TRBD1 | TRBV4-1 | TGCGCCAGCAGCCAAGGGACAGGGGGCCTCTACGAGCAGTACTTC | CASSQGTGGLYEQYF
TRBJ2-1 | many | TRBD2 | TRBV27 | TGTGCCAGCAGTTTATCCGCGGGGGGGGGTGAGCAGTTCTTC | CASSLSAGGGEQFF
TRBJ2-1 | many | NA | TRBV19 | TGTGCCAGTAGTAACCCACCCCTCAGGACGGCCGAGCAGTTCTTC | CASSNPPLRTAEQFF